Below, 23 T cell receptor beta chains from the same sample are listed, as sequenced in a study of OX40 agonist ivuxolimab in advanced cancers. Sequencing used immunoSEQ multiplex PCR; TCRdb keeps in-frame clones, though not all of them. The data show about 68,000 clones, approximately 90% seen once. Material: CD4+ or CD8+ T cells sorted from blood, obtained in a trial of the OX40 agonist ivuxolimab. Receptors were obtained from an adult with an advanced solid tumor such as melanoma, head and neck, liver or kidney cancer.

The genes are TRBV19 and TRBJ2-1; a possible D gene is TRBD2 (6 bases). CDR3 length equals 15 residues. V lost 5 bases and J 9 bases, leaving 20 bases between the germline ends. Germline values: CDR1 LNHDA, CDR2 SQIVND (reference sequence). DNA for the CDR3: TGTGCCAGTAGTGGCGGACGGACTACCCCCGGTGAGCAGTTCTTC. It yields the protein CASSGGRTTPGEQFF.

This clone has just one count. This chain joins TRBV5-4 and TRBJ2-5, with TRBD1 identical over 7 bases. The germline gives CDR1 SGHNT, CDR2 YYREEE (reference sequence). J lost 5 bases, V lost 4 bases, and 8 bases had no gene match. This CDR3 region has 14 residues. The CDR3: CASSRQGWSETQYF. Here the CDR3 DNA reads TGTGCCAGCAGCCGACAGGGATGGTCGGAGACCCAGTACTTC.

The rearrangement uses TRBV19 and TRBJ2-5; TRBD1 matches at 10 bases. TRBJ2-7 matches the DNA end more closely, so the J call is doubtful. The CDR3 has 16 amino acids. Germline V gene lookup returns CDR1 LNHDA and CDR2 SQIVND (reference sequence). DNA for the CDR3: TGTGCCAGTAGTATTGGAACAGGGGACAGGGGCTACGAGCAGTACTTC. It encodes CASSIGTGDRGYEQYF.

As for this clone: Other nucleotide sequences from this sample produce the same CDR3. The chain joins TRBV7-3 to TRBJ2-1, with 14 bases lining up with TRBD2. Looked up from germline, CDR1 is SGHTA and CDR2 is FQGTGA. The CDR3 extends over 15 amino acids. The V gene end was trimmed by 4 bases and the J gene end by 6 bases; junction bases not matched to a gene: 2. The CDR3 sequence: CASSSGLAGGNEQFF. The CDR3 DNA reads as TGTGCCAGCAGCTCCGGACTAGCGGGAGGCAATGAGCAGTTCTTC.

This clone was observed a single time. The genes are TRBV18 and TRBJ2-7; D gene ambiguous. V was clipped by 5 bases and J by 4 bases, with 6 bases between them. This CDR3 spans 11 amino acids. Per the germline V gene, CDR1 is KGHSH and CDR2 is LQKENI. For the CDR3, the DNA is TGTGCCAGCTCATCTGAATACGAGCAGTACTTC. Translation: CASSSEYEQYF.

This sequence joins TRBV6-4 and TRBJ2-1, with D possibly being TRBD1 or TRBD2 (5 bases each). The CDR3 length is 14 residues. V was cut by 6 bases and J by 6 bases, with 15 bases left in between. The germline V gene has CDR1 MRHNA and CDR2 SNTAGT. In DNA form, the CDR3 reads TGTGCCAGCAGCCCAGGGTATGGAGGCAATGAGCAGTTCTTC. The encoded protein is CASSPGYGGNEQFF.

As DNA, the CDR3 is TGTGCCAGCAGTTTACAGGGGTTGCGGAATCAGCCCCAGCATTTT. Translation: CASSLQGLRNQPQHF. The chain carries TRBV5-4 and TRBJ1-5; 7 bases fit TRBD1. Germline V CDR1 and CDR2: SGHNT, YYREEE (reference sequence). This CDR3 comprises 15 residues. The V gene end was trimmed by 5 bases and the J gene end by 4 bases; junction bases not matched to a gene: 9. Full variable domain (missing parts from reference TRBV5-4 and TRBJ1-5): ETGVTQSPTHLIKTRGQQVTLRCSSQSGHNTVSWYQQALGQGPQFIFQYYREEENGRGNFPPRFSGLQFPNYSSELNVNALELDDSALYLCASSLQGLRNQPQHFGDGTRLSIL.

The rearrangement uses TRBV5-6 and TRBJ2-5; the match to TRBD2 covers 9 bases. The CDR3 loop spans 18 amino acids. The trim removed 2 bases at V and 1 base at J, leaving 12 bases unmatched. Germline CDR1 and CDR2: SGHDT and YYEEEE. CDR3 coding DNA: TGTGCCAGCAGCTTTTTGGCTAGCGGGGCAAACTCCCAAGAGACCCAGTACTTC. It yields the protein CASSFLASGANSQETQYF.

This rearrangement joins TRBV11-2 to TRBJ2-5; D remains ambiguous. The tail of the sequence fits TRBJ2-7 better, so the J call may be wrong. This CDR3 is built from 12 residues. CDR1 SGHAT and CDR2 FQNNGV come from the germline V gene. The CDR3 region is CASSLQSYEQYF. CDR3 DNA sequence: TGTGCCAGCAGCTTACAGAGCTACGAGCAGTACTTC.

The chain employs TRBV11-3 and TRBJ2-5; possibly TRBD1 for D (6 bases). The assigned J gene may be wrong: the sequence end matches TRBJ2-7 better. The CDR3 has 13 amino acids. CDR1 SGHNT and CDR2 YENEEA come from the germline V gene. As DNA, the CDR3 is TGTGCCAGCAGCTTATCCTCAGGGGACGAGCAGTACTTC. The encoded protein is CASSLSSGDEQYF.

J is TRBJ2-1 and V is TRBV19, with 9 bases matching TRBD2. From germline, CDR1 is LNHDA and CDR2 SQIVND (reference sequence). The ends lost 4 bases at V and 8 bases at J; junction bases unmatched: 9. CDR3 length equals 15 residues. This CDR3 is CASSRAGTSIDEQFF. The CDR3 nucleotides are TGTGCCAGTAGTAGAGCCGGGACTAGCATCGATGAGCAGTTCTTC.

This chain uses TRBV15 with TRBJ2-3; possible D gene TRBD1, 5 bases. The germline V and J ends were trimmed by 2 bases and 2 bases, with 11 bases remaining between them. Per the germline V gene, CDR1 is LNHNV and CDR2 is YYDKDF (reference sequence). The CDR3 extends over 15 amino acids. The DNA for the CDR3 is TGTGCCACCAGCAGACTACAGGATACCACAGATACGCAGTATTTT. Translation gives CATSRLQDTTDTQYF.

This rearrangement joins TRBV5-6 to TRBJ2-5; TRBD2 might be the D (5 bases). Per germline, CDR1 SGHDT and CDR2 YYEEEE. V was trimmed by 1 base and J by 1 base, leaving 8 bases between them. The CDR3 covers 14 residues. The CDR3 DNA reads TGTGCCAGCAGCTTGATAGCGACCCAAGAGACCCAGTACTTC. Translation: CASSLIATQETQYF.

This rearrangement joins TRBV5-1 to TRBJ2-5; D is undetermined. Trimming stripped 4 bases from V and 2 bases from J, with 6 bases between. The CDR3 has 12 residues. The germline V gene has CDR1 SGHRS and CDR2 YFSETQ. The CDR3 nucleotides are TGCGCCAGCAGCGAACAGCAAGAGACCCAGTACTTC. As protein: CASSEQQETQYF.

The rearrangement joins TRBV6-5 to TRBJ1-4; no reliable D call. The CDR3 consists of 14 residues. Germline CDR1 MNHEY, CDR2 SVGAGI. The V end was cut by 4 bases, the J end by 7 bases, with 13 bases between. The CDR3 here is CASSSQFQSEKLFF. The CDR3 bases are TGTGCCAGCAGTTCTCAGTTTCAGAGTGAAAAACTGTTTTTT.

The CDR3 DNA follows: TGTGCCAGCAGCAACCAAGGGGTCCCGGAAGGGGCCAACGTCCTGACTTTC. Translation gives CASSNQGVPEGANVLTF. V gene TRBV7-9 combines with J gene TRBJ2-6; tentative D call: TRBD1 (5 bases). This CDR3 spans 17 amino acids. Looked up from germline, CDR1 is SEHNR and CDR2 is FQNEAQ (reference sequence). The ends were cut back, 5 bases at V and 4 bases at J, with 18 bases in the middle. The full variable domain, completed using reference TRBV7-9 and TRBJ2-6, is DTGVSQNPRHKITKRGQNVTFRCDPISEHNRLYWYRQTLGQGPEFLTYFQNEAQLEKSRLLSDRFSAERPKGSFSTLEIQRTEQGDSAMYLCASSNQGVPEGANVLTFGAGSRLTVL.

The chain uses TRBV10-3 and TRBJ2-7; D perhaps matches TRBD1 (6 bases). The CDR3 covers 13 residues. Trimming removed 7 bases at V and 0 bases at J, with 10 bases between. Germline loops: CDR1 ENHRY, CDR2 SYGVKD. The CDR3 DNA reads as TGTGCCATCACCCAGGACAGCTCCTACGAGCAGTACTTC. As protein: CAITQDSSYEQYF.

For this clone: One junction end does not reproduce the germline sequence, and a read error may be involved. The chain has TRBV7-7 and TRBJ2-5; 8 bases are shared with TRBD1. The V gene's germline CDR1 is SSHAT and CDR2 FNYEAQ (reference sequence). This CDR3 is 15 amino acids long. The CDR3 DNA is TGTGCTAGCAGCTTAGGCGTACAGGGGGTGGAGACCCAGTACTTC. As protein: CASSLGVQGVETQYF. Combining the CDR3 with reference TRBV7-7 and TRBJ2-5 gives the whole variable domain GAGVSQSPRYKVTKRGQDVTLRCDPISSHATLYWYQQALGQGPEFLTYFNYEAQPDKSGLPSDRFSAERPEGSISTLTIQRTEQRDSAMYRCASSLGVQGVETQYFGPGTRLLVL.

The chain couples TRBV27 to TRBJ1-2; 7 nucleotides match TRBD1. After removal of 8 bases from V and 6 bases from J, the junction contained 9 bases not matched to a gene. The CDR3 has 13 residues. Germline CDR1 MNHEY, CDR2 SMNVEV (reference sequence). CDR3 protein: CASRLTGSDGYTF. The DNA of the CDR3 is TGTGCCAGCCGATTGACAGGGTCGGATGGCTACACCTTC.

This clone has a single count. V is TRBV30 and J is TRBJ2-7; 8 positions match TRBD2. The CDR3 extends over 14 amino acids. With V trimmed by 1 base and J by 6 bases, 8 bases remained unmatched. Per germline, CDR1 GTSNPN and CDR2 SVGIG (reference sequence). The CDR3 loop reads CAWSAGTRKGEQYF. CDR3 coding DNA: TGTGCCTGGAGTGCCGGGACTAGAAAGGGCGAGCAGTACTTC.

The chain links TRBV5-1 to TRBJ2-3; possibly TRBD1 for D (6 bases). CDR1 and CDR2 from the germline V gene are SGHRS and YFSETQ. This CDR3 region has 16 residues. V lost 0 bases to trimming and J lost 0 bases, with 11 bases between them. The CDR3 loop is CASSLAFRGSTDTQYF. The CDR3 coding sequence is TGCGCCAGCAGCTTGGCCTTCAGGGGCAGCACAGATACGCAGTATTTT.

The V and J genes are TRBV6-6 and TRBJ2-1; TRBD2 matches 8 bases. The CDR3 sequence is 16 residues long. Germline CDR1 reads MNHNY; CDR2 reads SVGAGI (reference sequence). J gave up 1 base and V 6 bases, and 8 bases lay outside the gene matches. CDR3 protein: CASSREGMGSYNEQFF. CDR3 DNA: TGTGCCAGCAGCCGGGAGGGGATGGGTTCCTACAATGAGCAGTTCTTC.

V and J are TRBV6-5 and TRBJ2-5, with D tentatively TRBD1 (5 bases). The CDR3 runs 14 residues. Germline values: CDR1 MNHEY, CDR2 SVGAGI. The V end was cut by 7 bases, the J end by 4 bases, with 16 bases between. The chain's CDR3 is CASTPTGTPETQYF. For the CDR3, the DNA is TGTGCCAGCACCCCAACAGGAACCCCAGAGACCCAGTACTTC.